This T cell receptor (beta chain) was recovered during a study of a mutant IDH1 vaccine in newly diagnosed glioma. Study details: Patients received vaccination from 4-6 weeks after radiotherapy alone, or with temozolomide cycles. Treated patients, approximately 60% male and approximately 38% female, averaged about 40 years of age.

On this clone itself: Its antigen remains unknown.

Study-level findings and limits: Changes in top peripheral clonotypes did not appear linked to pseudoprogression.

This CDR3 contains 15 residues. The V and J ends lost 4 bases and 3 bases respectively, with 14 bases between them. Germline CDR1 SGHNT, CDR2 YYREEE (reference sequence). Noted time point: week 11, during vaccination. Doses comprised 300 ug of mutant IDH1 20-mer peptide each, plus topical imiquimod. Using immunoSEQ multiplex PCR, the repertoire was profiled, and TCRdb retains in-frame clones only, with some absent. The sample has 34,000 or so clones; around 80% are singletons. The clonotype originates from a man aged 30-40 years with glioma. This sample comprised PBMCs, obtained from a glioma patient whose treatment included an IDH1 peptide vaccine. This chain uses TRBV5-4 with TRBJ1-5; the D is unclear. CDR3 sequence (DNA): TGTGCCAGCAGCGGGAGTGGGGAAAACAATCAGCCCCAGCATTTT. Its translation: CASSGSGENNQPQHF.